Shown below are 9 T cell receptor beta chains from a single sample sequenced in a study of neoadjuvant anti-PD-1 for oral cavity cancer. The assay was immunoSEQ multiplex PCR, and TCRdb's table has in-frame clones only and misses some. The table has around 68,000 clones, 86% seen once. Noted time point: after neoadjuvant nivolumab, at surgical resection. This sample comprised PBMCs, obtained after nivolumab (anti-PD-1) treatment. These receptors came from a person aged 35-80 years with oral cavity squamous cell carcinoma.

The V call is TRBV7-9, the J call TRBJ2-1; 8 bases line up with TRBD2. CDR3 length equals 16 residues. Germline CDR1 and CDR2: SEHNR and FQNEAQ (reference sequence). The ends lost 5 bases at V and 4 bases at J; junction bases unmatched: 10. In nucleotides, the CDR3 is TGTGCCAGCAGCCCCTTGGAGCGGGGGCCTTACAATGAGCAGTTCTTC. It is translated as CASSPLERGPYNEQFF.

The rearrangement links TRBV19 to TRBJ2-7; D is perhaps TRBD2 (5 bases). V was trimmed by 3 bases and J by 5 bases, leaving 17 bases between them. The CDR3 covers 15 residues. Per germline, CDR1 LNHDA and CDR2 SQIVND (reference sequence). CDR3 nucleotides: TGTGCCAGTAGTATCCCCCCGCCGCCGGGAAACGAGCAGTACTTC. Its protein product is CASSIPPPPGNEQYF.

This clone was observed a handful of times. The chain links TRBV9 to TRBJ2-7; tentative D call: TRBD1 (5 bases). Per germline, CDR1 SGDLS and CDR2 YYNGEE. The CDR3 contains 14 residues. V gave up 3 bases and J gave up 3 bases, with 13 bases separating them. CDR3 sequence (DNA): TGTGCCAGCAGCGCGGACACCTCTGACTACGAGCAGTACTTC. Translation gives CASSADTSDYEQYF.

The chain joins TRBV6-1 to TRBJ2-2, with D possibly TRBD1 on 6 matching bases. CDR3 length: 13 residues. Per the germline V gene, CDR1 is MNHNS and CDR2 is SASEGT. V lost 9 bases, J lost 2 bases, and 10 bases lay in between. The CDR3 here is CARRDTNTGELFF. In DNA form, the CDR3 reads TGTGCCAGACGGGACACAAACACCGGGGAGCTGTTTTTT.

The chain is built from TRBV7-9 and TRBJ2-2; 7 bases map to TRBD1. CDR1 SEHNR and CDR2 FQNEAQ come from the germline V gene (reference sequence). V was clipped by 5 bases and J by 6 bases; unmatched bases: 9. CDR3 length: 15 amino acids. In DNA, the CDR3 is TGTGCCAGCAGCGGCTGGACAGGCCGCCCCGGGGAGCTGTTTTTT. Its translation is CASSGWTGRPGELFF.

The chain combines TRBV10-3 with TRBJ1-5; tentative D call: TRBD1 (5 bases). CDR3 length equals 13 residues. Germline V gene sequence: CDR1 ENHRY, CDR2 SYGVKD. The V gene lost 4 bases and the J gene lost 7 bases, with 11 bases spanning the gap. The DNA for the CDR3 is TGTGCCATCAGTGTGGGGGAGGCACAGCCCCAGCATTTT. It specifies CAISVGEAQPQHF.

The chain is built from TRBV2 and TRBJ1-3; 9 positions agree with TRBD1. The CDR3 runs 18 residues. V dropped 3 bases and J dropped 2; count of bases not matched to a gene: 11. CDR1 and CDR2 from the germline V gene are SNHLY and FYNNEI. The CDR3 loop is CASSDPRQGETAGNTIYF. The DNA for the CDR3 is TGTGCCAGCAGTGATCCTCGACAGGGGGAAACGGCTGGAAACACCATATATTTT. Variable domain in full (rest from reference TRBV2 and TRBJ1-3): EPEVTQTPSHQVTQMGQEVILRCVPISNHLYFYWYRQILGQKVEFLVSFYNNEISEKSEIFDDQFSVERPDGSNFTLKIRSTKLEDSAMYFCASSDPRQGETAGNTIYFGEGSWLTVV.

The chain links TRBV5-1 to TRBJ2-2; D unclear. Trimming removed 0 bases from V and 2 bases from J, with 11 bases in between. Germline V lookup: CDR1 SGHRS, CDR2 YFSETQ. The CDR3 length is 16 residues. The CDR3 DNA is TGCGCCAGCAGCTTGGTGGGCGTCGAAAACACCGGGGAGCTGTTTTTT. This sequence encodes CASSLVGVENTGELFF.

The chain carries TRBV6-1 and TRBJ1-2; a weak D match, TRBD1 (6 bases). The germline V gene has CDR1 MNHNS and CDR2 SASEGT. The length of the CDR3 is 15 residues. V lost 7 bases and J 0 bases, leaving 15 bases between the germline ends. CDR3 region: CASISTGTPNYGYTF. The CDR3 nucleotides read TGTGCCAGCATATCGACAGGTACTCCTAACTATGGCTACACCTTC.